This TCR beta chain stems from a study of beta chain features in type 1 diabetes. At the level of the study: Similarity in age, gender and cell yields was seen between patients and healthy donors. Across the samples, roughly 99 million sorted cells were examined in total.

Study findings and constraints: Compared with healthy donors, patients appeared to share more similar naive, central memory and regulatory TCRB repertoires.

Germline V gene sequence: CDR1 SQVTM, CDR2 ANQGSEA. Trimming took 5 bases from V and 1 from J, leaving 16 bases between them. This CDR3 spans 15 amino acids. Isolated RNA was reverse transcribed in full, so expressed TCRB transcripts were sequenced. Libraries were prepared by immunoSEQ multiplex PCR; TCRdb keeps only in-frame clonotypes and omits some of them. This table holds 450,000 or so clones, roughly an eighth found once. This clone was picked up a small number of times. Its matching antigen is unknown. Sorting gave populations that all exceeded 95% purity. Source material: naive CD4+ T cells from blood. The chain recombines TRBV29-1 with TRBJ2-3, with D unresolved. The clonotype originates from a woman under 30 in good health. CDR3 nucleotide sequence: TGCAGCGTTTCAGGTCCCCAGCTTGGCACAGATACGCAGTATTTT. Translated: CSVSGPQLGTDTQYF.